The 15 T cell receptor beta chains presented below share a single source sample, sequenced in a study of post-analysis software for immune sequencing data. Notes on the study in general: TRBV5-6, TRBV5-1 and TRBV20-1 were among roughly 5 TRBV segments more frequent in patients than controls.

Prepared libraries of TCR beta cDNA carried unique molecular identifiers. In TCRdb, the PCR reads were re-called with MiXCR into one record per CDR3 protein. The table has hundreds of thousands of distinct CDR3 sequences, roughly 27% seen once. These receptors' targets are unknown. Sequenced material: blood. Receptors originate from a girl aged 5-17 years with multiple sclerosis.

This clonotype has a single count. The chain has TRBV28 and TRBJ2-7; D is perhaps TRBD2 (5 bases). The CDR3 is 15 amino acids. The V gene lost 4 bases and the J gene lost 7 bases, with 20 bases spanning the gap. The germline gives CDR1 MDHEN, CDR2 SYDVKM. The CDR3 region has the DNA TGTGCCAGCAGTTATAGAGGGCTTCGCCTGGGTGAGCAGTACTTC. Translation gives CASSYRGLRLGEQYF.

This clonotype was counted a few times. The chain carries TRBV2 and TRBJ2-3; D assignment may be TRBD1 or TRBD2 (5 bases each). Trimming cost V 6 bases and J 6 bases, with 10 bases left between them. CDR1 SNHLY and CDR2 FYNNEI come from the germline V gene. The CDR3 consists of 12 residues. CDR3 sequence (DNA): TGTGCCAGCAGGAGGGGAGTCGATACGCAGTATTTT. Protein sequence: CASRRGVDTQYF.

This clonotype was seen just once. V usage is TRBV18 and J usage is TRBJ2-4; no definite D call. CDR1 KGHSH and CDR2 LQKENI come from the germline V gene. V lost 0 bases to trimming and J lost 6 bases, with 12 bases between them. CDR3 length equals 15 residues. The CDR3 here is CASSPPTVARNIQYF. CDR3 bases: TGTGCCAGCTCACCACCAACGGTTGCGCGAAACATTCAGTACTTC.

This clonotype was recorded a few times. The genes are TRBV6-2 or TRBV6-3 and TRBJ2-2; TRBD2 matches at 8 bases. The CDR3 is 16 amino acids. V gave up 2 bases and J gave up 0 bases; unmatched junction bases: 2. CDR1 is MNHEY, CDR2 SVGEGT, per germline. CDR3 amino acids: CASSYLAGANTGELFF. As DNA, the CDR3 is TGTGCCAGCAGTTACCTAGCGGGCGCGAACACCGGGGAGCTGTTTTTT.

This clonotype has at least ten counts. The genes are TRBV6-1 and TRBJ2-3; TRBD1 matches 10 bases. Looked up from germline, CDR1 is MNHNS and CDR2 is SASEGT. This CDR3 is 15 amino acids long. V lost 6 bases, J lost 7 bases, and 10 bases stayed unmatched. CDR3 loop: CASRHGTGESNTQYF. The CDR3 nucleotides are TGTGCCAGCAGGCACGGGACAGGGGAATCAAATACGCAGTATTTT.

The sample holds many counts of this clonotype. The J gene is TRBJ2-5, the V gene TRBV20-1; 10 bases align to TRBD2. Looked up from germline, CDR1 is DFQATT and CDR2 is SNEGSKA (reference sequence). The CDR3 is 15 amino acids. V dropped 4 bases and J dropped 2; count of bases not matched to a gene: 7. This chain's CDR3 is CSATRPAGGQETQYF. The CDR3 DNA is TGCAGTGCTACACGGCCAGCGGGAGGGCAAGAGACCCAGTACTTC.

This clonotype was seen more than once but under ten times. The rearrangement uses TRBV20-1 and TRBJ2-5, with 9 nucleotides matching TRBD2. Germline CDR1 DFQATT, CDR2 SNEGSKA (reference sequence). This CDR3 spans 20 amino acids. With V trimmed by 2 bases and J by 2 bases, 21 bases remained unmatched. This CDR3 reads CSARPIRGIAGEIGQETQYF. The CDR3 region has the DNA TGCAGTGCTAGACCGATTCGTGGGATAGCGGGAGAGATTGGACAAGAGACCCAGTACTTC.

This rearrangement joins TRBV27 to TRBJ1-2; 7 bases map to TRBD1. The CDR3 contains 15 residues. J gave up 8 bases and V 5 bases, and 14 bases lay outside the gene matches. Germline V gene sequence: CDR1 MNHEY, CDR2 SMNVEV (reference sequence). The CDR3 DNA reads as TGTGCCAGCAGTCGAACAGGGGCGAAGGTGGGCGGCTACACCTTC. It encodes CASSRTGAKVGGYTF.

The chain recombines TRBV5-1 with TRBJ2-5, with D tentatively TRBD2 (5 bases). Per germline, CDR1 SGHRS and CDR2 YFSETQ. The V end lost 3 bases, the J end lost 5 bases, and 14 bases lay between the germline ends. The CDR3 loop spans 14 amino acids. CDR3 sequence: CASSWAPGEETQYF. The CDR3 bases are TGCGCCAGCAGCTGGGCCCCCGGGGAGGAGACCCAGTACTTC.

This clonotype was observed at least ten times. The chain is built from TRBV9 and TRBJ2-7; 7 bases are a match to TRBD2. The V segment lost 5 bases and the J segment 1 base; nucleotides outside the gene matches: 3. Germline V gene lookup returns CDR1 SGDLS and CDR2 YYNGEE. There are 13 residues in the CDR3. CDR3 region: CASSPAGSYEQYF. The DNA of the CDR3 is TGTGCCAGCAGTCCAGCGGGGTCCTACGAGCAGTACTTC.

This clonotype was found a few times. The chain joins TRBV7-2 to TRBJ2-1; 7 bases align to TRBD2. Germline V lookup: CDR1 SGHTA, CDR2 FQGNSA. The CDR3 is 15 residues long. Trimming at V came to 6 bases and at J to 5 bases, leaving 10 bases not matched to a gene. The CDR3 here is CASSPPGLADNEQFF. CDR3 sequence (DNA): TGTGCCAGCAGTCCCCCGGGGCTAGCGGACAATGAGCAGTTCTTC. The entire variable domain, with the rest obtained from reference TRBV7-2 and TRBJ2-1, is as follows: GAGVSQSPSNKVTEKGKDVELRCDPISGHTALYWYRQSLGQGLEFLIYFQGNSAPDKSGLPSDRFSAERTGGSVSTLTIQRTQQEDSAVYLCASSPPGLADNEQFFGPGTRLTVL.

The chain joins TRBV29-1 to TRBJ2-7, with 10 bases that match TRBD1. V gave up 0 bases and J gave up 10 bases; unmatched junction bases: 12. Per germline, CDR1 SQVTM and CDR2 ANQGSEA. The CDR3 contains 15 residues. CDR3 sequence reads: CSVEEGQGPQEAQYF. The CDR3 nucleotides are TGCAGCGTTGAAGAGGGACAGGGGCCCCAAGAGGCCCAGTACTTC.

This clonotype was detected a few times. The rearrangement uses TRBV10-3 and TRBJ2-1; TRBD2 matches 7 bases. The CDR3 is 16 residues long. Germline V gives CDR1 ENHRY, CDR2 SYGVKD. The junction had 11 bases not matched to a gene; V was cut back by 1 base and J by 8 bases. CDR3 amino acids: CAISEWARTSRYEQFF. The CDR3 nucleotides read TGTGCCATCAGTGAGTGGGCCAGGACTAGTCGCTATGAGCAGTTCTTC.

This rearrangement joins TRBV7-9 to TRBJ2-1; 9 bases line up with TRBD2. CDR1 and CDR2 from the germline V gene are SEHNR and FQNEAQ (reference sequence). There are 16 residues in the CDR3. V gave up 6 bases and J gave up 9 bases; unmatched junction bases: 15. CDR3 sequence: CASRPVAGVSLIEQFF. CDR3 DNA: TGTGCCAGCAGGCCTGTAGCGGGAGTGTCATTGATTGAGCAGTTCTTC.

This rearrangement joins TRBV4-1 to TRBJ2-1, with D perhaps TRBD1 or TRBD2 (5 bases each). The CDR3 is 15 residues long. CDR1 and CDR2 (germline): MGHRA, YSYEKL. V gave up 4 bases and J gave up 6 bases, with 16 bases separating them. CDR3 DNA sequence: TGCGCCAGCAGCCCCGGACTGGGGCGGGTCAATGAGCAGTTCTTC. Protein product: CASSPGLGRVNEQFF.